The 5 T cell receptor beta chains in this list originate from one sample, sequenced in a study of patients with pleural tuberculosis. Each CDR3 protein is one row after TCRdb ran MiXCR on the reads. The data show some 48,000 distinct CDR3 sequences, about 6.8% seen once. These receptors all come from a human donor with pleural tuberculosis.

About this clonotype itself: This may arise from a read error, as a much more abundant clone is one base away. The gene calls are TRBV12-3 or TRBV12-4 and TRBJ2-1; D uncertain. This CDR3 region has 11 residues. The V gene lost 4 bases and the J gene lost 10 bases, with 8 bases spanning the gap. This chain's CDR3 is CASSYTYEQFF. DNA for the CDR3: TGTGCCAGCAGTTATACCTACGAGCAGTTCTTC.

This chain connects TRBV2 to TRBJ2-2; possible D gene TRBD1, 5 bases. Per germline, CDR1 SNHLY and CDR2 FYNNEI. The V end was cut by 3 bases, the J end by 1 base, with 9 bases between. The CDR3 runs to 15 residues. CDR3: CASSEGLENTGELFF. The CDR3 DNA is TGTGCCAGCAGTGAGGGGCTCGAGAACACCGGGGAGCTGTTTTTT.

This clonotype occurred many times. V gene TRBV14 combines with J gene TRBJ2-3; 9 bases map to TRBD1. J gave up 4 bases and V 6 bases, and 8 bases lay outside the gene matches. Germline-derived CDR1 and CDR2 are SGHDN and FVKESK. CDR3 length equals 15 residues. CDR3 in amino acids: CASRETGGPADTQYF. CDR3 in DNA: TGTGCCAGCAGAGAGACAGGGGGTCCTGCAGATACGCAGTATTTT.

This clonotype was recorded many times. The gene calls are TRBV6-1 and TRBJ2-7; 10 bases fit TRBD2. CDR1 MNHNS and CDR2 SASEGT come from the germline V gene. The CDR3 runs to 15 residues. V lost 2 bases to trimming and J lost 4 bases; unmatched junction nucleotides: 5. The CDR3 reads CASSESLAGAYEQYF. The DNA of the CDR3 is TGTGCCAGCAGTGAAAGCCTAGCGGGGGCGTACGAGCAGTACTTC.

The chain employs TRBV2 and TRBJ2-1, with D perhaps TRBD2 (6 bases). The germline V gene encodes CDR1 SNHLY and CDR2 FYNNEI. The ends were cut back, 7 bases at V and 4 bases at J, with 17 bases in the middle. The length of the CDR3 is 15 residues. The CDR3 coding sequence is TGTGCCAGCACCGAATTGGGGACTGCGTACAATGAGCAGTTCTTC. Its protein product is CASTELGTAYNEQFF.